Described below is a single TCR beta chain sequence and its context. What antigen it recognizes has not been identified. The junction shows a germline mismatch at one end, possibly a read error. Looking up the germline V gene (reference sequence) yields CDR1 SEHNR and CDR2 FQNEAQ. The CDR3 runs 15 residues from the cysteine to the phenylalanine. Kept here is only the CDR3 DNA, which spans 45 bases and is read in frame from base 1. Receptors were amplified or captured by the immunoSEQ multiplex PCR assay. A mixture of 60 forward primers for TCR Vbeta segments and 13 reverse primers for TCR Jbeta segments was used in the multiplex PCR. The CDR3 region of rearranged TCR beta genes was amplified from genomic DNA by a multiplex PCR assay. The amplified TCR beta libraries were sequenced on the Illumina HiSeq System as 87-base-pair reads. As for how the authors treated the data: In a later analysis, tens of millions of unique TCR beta chains were counted across the 666 repertoires, and around 10 million of these chains were shared by at least two donors. Raw reads were error-corrected and collapsed into unique sequences by a nearest-neighbor algorithm in which closely related sequences were merged to remove PCR and sequencing errors. V, D and J gene segments were assigned by aligning CDR3 sequences to IMGT reference sequences. For a sequence to be retained, a match of at least six nucleotides to both a V gene segment and a J gene segment was required. Rearrangements were called productive when the CDR3 lacked stop codons and stayed in frame with V and J; all others were non-productive. Following IMGT convention, CDR3 was defined as the stretch from the second conserved V-encoded cysteine up to the conserved J-encoded phenylalanine. Sequences without an unambiguous match to a single V gene segment were excluded from the earlier analysis of about 600 of the donors. In an earlier analysis of roughly 600 of the donors, a V segment was called functional when productive rearrangements were above 56.7%, and segregating when the standard deviation between donors exceeded 5%. A statistical classification framework was developed to diagnose cytomegalovirus status using the catalog of TCR beta chain sequences. In a later analysis, V and J genes were assigned by comparing TCR nucleotide sequences against IMGT/GENE-DB human TR gene sequences. In a later analysis, CDR3 sequences and most-parsimonious VDJ recombination scenarios were assigned using the TCRdist pipeline. A later analysis defined each TCR beta chain by its CDR3 amino acid sequence plus V-gene family, and excluded reads lacking a unique V-gene family. As a way to deal with suspected cross-contamination and a sequencing artifact, a later analysis dropped 500 to 700 nucleotide sequences that were highly shared and had low generation probability. A later analysis calculated a clonal expansion index for each public chain from normalized within-repertoire ranks of inferred template counts. A later analysis computed generation probabilities with a VDJ recombination model fitted to out-of-frame rearrangements, and checked the results against IGoR. A later analysis scored TCR-TCR, TCR-HLA and TCR-CMV co-occurrence with hypergeometric tests, applying a repertoire-size bias correction to TCR pairs. False discovery rates were estimated in a later analysis by permuting HLA or CMV assignments 20 times. In a later analysis, co-occurring TCRs were grouped using DBSCAN, with TCRdist sequence similarity added in when clustering inside HLA-allele-positive subsets. For co-occurrence clustering, repertoires with fewer than 30,000 or more than 120,000 public chains were excluded, along with 4 to 6 repertoires with anomalous nucleotide sharing. Held by TCRdb, this immuneACCESS table contains in-frame sequences only and omits some clones. Under half of the omission traces to an unresolved V gene where checked; the cause of the rest is unknown. D and trimming were read from the DNA, whereas the V and J calls and clone size are those reported in that table. This sample gives just over 150,000 clones in total; over 80% of them show up just once. Roughly 6.2% of the sample belongs to the ten largest clones.

This specimen comes from a study of cytomegalovirus exposure and HLA in healthy donors (dated by TCRdb to the late 2010s). Study-wide context: An earlier analysis of around 600 of the donors reported 250 to 300 Gb of sequence data and around 120 million unique TCR beta sequences from 150 million to 200 million T cells. Genome-wide SNP genotypes for about 65% of the roughly 700 donors were used in a later genetic analysis, which treated that subset as a discovery cohort. Across some 400 genotyped donors of the cohort, an average of roughly 250,000 unique TCR beta nucleotide sequences per donor were sequenced, and approximately 17% of those sequences were non-productive. In a later analysis, previously published TCR beta repertoires from 600 to 850 donors were re-analyzed and high-resolution HLA genotyping was added so that TCR occurrence patterns could be studied. The number of typed donors differed by locus: roughly 629-630 for A, B, C, DRB1 and DQB1; approximately 530 for DQA1; 606 for DPA1; and roughly 450 for DPB1. The study used immunosequencing to profile the T cell repertoires of hundreds of subjects and linked those repertoires to cytomegalovirus serostatus. All discovery cohort repertoires had been generated using a single sequencing platform. A separate validation cohort of approximately 120 different subjects was used in addition to the approximately 700-subject first cohort. To decide whether each TCR beta V gene segment behaved as functional or pseudogenic, an earlier analysis of approximately 590 of the donors relied on high-throughput TCR beta sequencing. The study was designed to test whether signatures of past pathogen exposure could be identified by cataloging public T cell receptors. Of the approximately 400 genotyped donors, over 65% fell in the genetic ancestry cluster associated with self-reported Caucasian donors. The study combined high-throughput TCR immunosequencing, statistical association of individual TCRs with disease status, and machine learning to predict cytomegalovirus infection status. HLA typing covered class I and class II loci at four-digit resolution. About 280 gigabases of sequencing data and tens of millions of unique TCR sequences made up an early release that covered roughly 670 HLA-typed donors. Because of strong linkage in the cohort, roughly five DR-DQ haplotypes were treated as single units for association and clustering. Rather than drawing on any new phenotypic data, the later analysis identified candidate immune exposures from TCR beta sequences and the way those sequences occurred across donors. Donor age, sex, ethnicity and CMV serostatus were compiled alongside the repertoire data. General study outcomes and caveats: The presence/absence analyses assumed that sequencing depth was roughly uniform across donors, and that assumption may not be true. In vitro tests confirmed that three of the cytomegalovirus-associated TCR beta chains recognize cytomegalovirus antigens. When HLA alleles, especially DR and DQ, strongly co-occurred, TCR associations were difficult to assign to individual alleles. A cluster of highly shared sequence variants was judged likely to represent a technical artifact of the sequencing pipeline. According to a later analysis, most CMV-associated TCR beta chains appeared to be HLA-restricted, and the HLA associations seemed to be driven largely by CMV exposure. A later genetic analysis associated a missense DCLRE1C variant with V-gene and J-gene trimming of TCR beta chains, and an independent cohort replicated the association. Because counts were too low, about 15 rarely observed V segments, including chromosome 9 orphons, were left out of the earlier analysis of a few hundred of the donors. In a later analysis, HLA-associated TCR beta chains showed more clonal expansion and lower generation probabilities than non-associated chains that were equally common. Immune exposure information for the cohort was limited to CMV serostatus. A total of fewer than 200 TCR beta chains were listed by the study as associated with cytomegalovirus. The cohort was sequenced for TCR beta chains only, and without alpha or paired-chain data the features that could be detected were limited. Because HLA typing was unavailable for some donors at each locus, only the typed subset was used in association tests. According to a later analysis, TCR association rates differed among HLA loci, with DRB1 alleles showing the most associated TCRs and HLA-C alleles showing the fewest. Several of the top co-occurrence clusters appeared to be linked to parvovirus B19, influenza, CMV and Epstein-Barr virus, according to a later analysis. In both the original and validation cohorts, the classifier was reported to diagnose cytomegalovirus status with high specificity and sensitivity. A further reported finding was that TCR beta sequences accurately predicted the HLA-A and HLA-B alleles for most subjects in the first cohort. Most TCR sequences were seen in very few donors, while some public TCRs were found in many individuals. Some IMGT-functional V segments, including TRBV6-2 and TRBV6-3, could not be told apart with the 87-base-pair reads, so those segments were excluded. According to a later genetic analysis, donors in an Asian-associated ancestry cluster had fewer N-insertions in productive TCRs than the approximately 710-donor mean. Broadly in line with IMGT annotations, most TCR beta V segments showed up in productive rearrangements about 87% or about 30% of the time in an earlier analysis of several hundred of the donors. In a later analysis, about 17,000 TCR beta sequences were associated with specific HLA alleles at a false discovery rate of 0.05. The authors suggested that the approach could potentially be extended to other disease states and immunological phenotypes. Linkage disequilibrium might explain the correlated functional status among segregating V segments, but an unknown experimental factor could not be excluded.

In total, 630 or so healthy bone marrow donors made up the cohort. At the time of sampling, all cohort members were nominally healthy, though unrecorded immune exposures were likely present. The donor was CMV seropositive and belonged to the group of 270 or so seropositive cohort members. Each donor provided a peripheral blood sample, and peripheral blood mononuclear cells were used for TCR beta sequencing. The Qiagen DNeasy Blood Extraction Kit was used to extract genomic DNA from the blood cell samples. The TCR was taken from a male donor in good health and CMV-seropositive. The chain uses TRBV7-9 and TRBJ2-2, with TRBD2 identical over 9 junction bases. Sequenced material: PBMCs. The CDR3 protein: CSSSSGLARTGELFF. The bases read TGTTCCAGCAGCTCCGGACTAGCGCGCACCGGGGAGCTGTTTTTT. Full variable domain (CDR3 extended with the reference TRBV7-9 and TRBJ2-2 proteins): DTGVSQNPRHKITKRGQNVTFRCDPISEHNRLYWYRQTLGQGPEFLTYFQNEAQLEKSRLLSDRFSAERPKGSFSTLEIQRTEQGDSAMYLCSSSSGLARTGELFFGEGSRLTVL.